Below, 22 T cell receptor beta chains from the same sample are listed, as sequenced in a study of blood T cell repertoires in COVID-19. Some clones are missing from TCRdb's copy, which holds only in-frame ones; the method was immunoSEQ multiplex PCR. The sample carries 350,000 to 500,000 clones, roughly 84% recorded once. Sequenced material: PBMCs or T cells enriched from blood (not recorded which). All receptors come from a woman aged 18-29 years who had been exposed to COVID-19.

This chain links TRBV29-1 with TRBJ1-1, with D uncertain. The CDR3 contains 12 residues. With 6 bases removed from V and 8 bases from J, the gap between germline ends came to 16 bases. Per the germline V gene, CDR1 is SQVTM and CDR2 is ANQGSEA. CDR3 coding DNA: TGCAGCGTGGCGGGAGGCAGCTTAGAAGCTTTCTTT. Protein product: CSVAGGSLEAFF.

In DNA, the CDR3 is TGCGCCAGCAGCTTGAAGACAGGGGCGTACAATGAGCAGTTCTTC. This translates into CASSLKTGAYNEQFF. The chain has TRBV5-1 and TRBJ2-1; 8 bases map to TRBD1. Trimming removed 1 base from V and 4 bases from J; junction bases left unmatched: 4. The germline gives CDR1 SGHRS, CDR2 YFSETQ. The CDR3 spans 15 residues.

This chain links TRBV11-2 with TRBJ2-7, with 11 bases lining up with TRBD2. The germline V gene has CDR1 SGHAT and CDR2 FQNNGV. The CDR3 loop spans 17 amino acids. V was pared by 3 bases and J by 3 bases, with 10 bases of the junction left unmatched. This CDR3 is CASSFTSGTSGYYEQYF. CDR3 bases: TGTGCCAGCAGCTTTACGTCTGGGACTAGCGGCTACTACGAGCAGTACTTC.

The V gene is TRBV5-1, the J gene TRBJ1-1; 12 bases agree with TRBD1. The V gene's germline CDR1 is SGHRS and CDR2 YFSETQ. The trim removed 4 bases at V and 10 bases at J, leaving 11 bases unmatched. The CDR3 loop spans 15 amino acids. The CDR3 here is CASSLGTGGLRGAFF. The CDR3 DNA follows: TGCGCCAGCAGCCTTGGGACAGGGGGCCTCCGGGGAGCTTTCTTT.

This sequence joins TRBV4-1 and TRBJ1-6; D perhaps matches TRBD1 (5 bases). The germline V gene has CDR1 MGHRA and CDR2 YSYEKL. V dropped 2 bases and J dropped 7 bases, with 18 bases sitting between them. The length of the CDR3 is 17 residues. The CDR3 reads CASSQPPQGAANSPLHF. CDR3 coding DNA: TGCGCCAGCAGCCAACCCCCACAAGGGGCTGCGAATTCACCCCTCCACTTT.

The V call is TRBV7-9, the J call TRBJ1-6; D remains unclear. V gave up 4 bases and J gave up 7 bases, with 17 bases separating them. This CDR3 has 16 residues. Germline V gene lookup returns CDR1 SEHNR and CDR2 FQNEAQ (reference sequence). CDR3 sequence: CASSSGIWAVNSPLHF. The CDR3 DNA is TGTGCCAGCAGCTCCGGAATTTGGGCCGTCAATTCACCCCTCCACTTT.

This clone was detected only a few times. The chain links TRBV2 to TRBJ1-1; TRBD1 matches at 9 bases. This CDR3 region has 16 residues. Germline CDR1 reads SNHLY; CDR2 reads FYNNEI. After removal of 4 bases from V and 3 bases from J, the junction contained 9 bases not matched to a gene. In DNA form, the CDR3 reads TGTGCCAGCAGTGGGGCGAAGACAGGGGGGGACACTGAAGCTTTCTTT. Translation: CASSGAKTGGDTEAFF.

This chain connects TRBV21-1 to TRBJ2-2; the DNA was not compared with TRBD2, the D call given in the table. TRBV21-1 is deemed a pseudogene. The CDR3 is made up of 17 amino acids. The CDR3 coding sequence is TGTGCCAGCAGCAATCGAACTAGCCAGCCGAACACCGGGGAGCTGTTTTTT. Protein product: CASSNRTSQPNTGELFF.

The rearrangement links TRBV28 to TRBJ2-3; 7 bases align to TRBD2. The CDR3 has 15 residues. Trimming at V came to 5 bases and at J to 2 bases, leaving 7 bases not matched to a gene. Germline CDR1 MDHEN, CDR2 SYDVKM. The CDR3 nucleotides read TGTGCCAGCAGTCTCGGGGACTACGACACAGATACGCAGTATTTT. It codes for CASSLGDYDTDTQYF.

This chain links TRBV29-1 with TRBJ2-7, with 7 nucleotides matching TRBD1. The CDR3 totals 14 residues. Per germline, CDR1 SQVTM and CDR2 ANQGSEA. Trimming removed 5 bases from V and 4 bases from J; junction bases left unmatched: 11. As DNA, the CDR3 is TGCAGCGTTACGGCAGGGGGTATGGGGTACGAGCAGTACTTC. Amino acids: CSVTAGGMGYEQYF.

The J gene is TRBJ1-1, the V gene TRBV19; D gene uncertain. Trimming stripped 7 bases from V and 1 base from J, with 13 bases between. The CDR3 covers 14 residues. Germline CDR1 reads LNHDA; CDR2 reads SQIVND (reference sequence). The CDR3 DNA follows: TGTGCCAGTACCCCCTACACAGAGAACACTGAAGCTTTCTTT. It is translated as CASTPYTENTEAFF.

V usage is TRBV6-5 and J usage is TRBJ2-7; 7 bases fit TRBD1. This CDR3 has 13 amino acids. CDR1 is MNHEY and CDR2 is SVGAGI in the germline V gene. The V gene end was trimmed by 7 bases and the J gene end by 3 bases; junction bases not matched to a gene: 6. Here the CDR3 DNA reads TGTGCCAGCACCGACAGGGCAGGCTACGAGCAGTACTTC. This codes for CASTDRAGYEQYF.

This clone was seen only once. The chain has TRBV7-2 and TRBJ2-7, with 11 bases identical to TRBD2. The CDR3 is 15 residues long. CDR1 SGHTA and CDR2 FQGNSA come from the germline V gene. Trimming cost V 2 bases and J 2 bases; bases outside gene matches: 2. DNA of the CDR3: TGTGCCAGCAGCTTAACTAGCGGGGGTGCCTACGAGCAGTACTTC. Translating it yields CASSLTSGGAYEQYF.

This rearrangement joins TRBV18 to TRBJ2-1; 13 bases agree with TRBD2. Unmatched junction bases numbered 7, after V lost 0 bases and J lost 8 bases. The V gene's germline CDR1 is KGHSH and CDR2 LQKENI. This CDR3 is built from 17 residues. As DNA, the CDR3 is TGTGCCAGCTCACCACCGGTTACTAGCGGGAGGGCCCATGAGCAGTTCTTC. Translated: CASSPPVTSGRAHEQFF.

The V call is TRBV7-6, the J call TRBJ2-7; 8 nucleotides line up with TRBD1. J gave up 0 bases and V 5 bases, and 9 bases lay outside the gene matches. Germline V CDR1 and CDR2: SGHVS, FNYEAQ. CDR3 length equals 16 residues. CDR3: CASSPDRGEASYEQYF. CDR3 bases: TGTGCCAGCAGCCCCGACAGGGGAGAAGCCTCCTACGAGCAGTACTTC.

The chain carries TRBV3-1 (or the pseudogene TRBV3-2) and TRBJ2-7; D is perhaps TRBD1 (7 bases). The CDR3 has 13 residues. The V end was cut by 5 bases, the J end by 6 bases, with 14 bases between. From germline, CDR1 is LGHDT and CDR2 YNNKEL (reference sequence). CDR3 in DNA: TGTGCCAGCAGCGCCGGGACAGCGGGCGAGCAGTACTTC. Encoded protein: CASSAGTAGEQYF.

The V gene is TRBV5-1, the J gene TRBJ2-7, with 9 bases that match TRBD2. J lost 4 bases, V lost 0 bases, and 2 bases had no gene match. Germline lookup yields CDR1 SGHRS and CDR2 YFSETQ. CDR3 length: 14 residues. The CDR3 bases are TGCGCCAGCAGCTTGGGTAGCGGGGGATACGAGCAGTACTTC. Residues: CASSLGSGGYEQYF.

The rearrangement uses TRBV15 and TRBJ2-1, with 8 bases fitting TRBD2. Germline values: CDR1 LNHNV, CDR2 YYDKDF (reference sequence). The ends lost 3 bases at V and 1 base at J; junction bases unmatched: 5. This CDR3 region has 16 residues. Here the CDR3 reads CATSRGLGRSYNEQFF. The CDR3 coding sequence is TGTGCCACCAGCAGGGGACTAGGAAGGTCCTACAATGAGCAGTTCTTC.

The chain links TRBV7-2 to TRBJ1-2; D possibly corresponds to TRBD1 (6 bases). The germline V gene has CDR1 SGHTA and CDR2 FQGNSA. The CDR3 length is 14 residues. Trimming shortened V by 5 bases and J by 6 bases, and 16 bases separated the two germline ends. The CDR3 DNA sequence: TGTGCCAGCAGCCCGAGACAGGTTTTTGATGGCTACACCTTC. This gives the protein CASSPRQVFDGYTF.

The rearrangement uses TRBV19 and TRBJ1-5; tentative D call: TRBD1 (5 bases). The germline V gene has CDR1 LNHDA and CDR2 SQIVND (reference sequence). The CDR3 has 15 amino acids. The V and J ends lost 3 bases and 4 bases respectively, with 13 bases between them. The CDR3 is CASSMSRDANQPQHF. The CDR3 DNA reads TGTGCCAGTAGTATGAGCAGGGATGCGAATCAGCCCCAGCATTTT.

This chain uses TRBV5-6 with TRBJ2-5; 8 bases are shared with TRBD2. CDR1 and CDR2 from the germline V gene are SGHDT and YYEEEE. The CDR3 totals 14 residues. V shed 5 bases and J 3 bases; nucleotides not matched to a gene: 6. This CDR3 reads CASSYSGNKETQYF. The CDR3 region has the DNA TGTGCCAGCAGTTATAGCGGGAATAAAGAGACCCAGTACTTC. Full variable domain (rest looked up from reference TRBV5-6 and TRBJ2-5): DAGVTQSPTHLIKTRGQQVTLRCSPKSGHDTVSWYQQALGQGPQFIFQYYEEEERQRGNFPDRFSGHQFPNYSSELNVNALLLGDSALYLCASSYSGNKETQYFGPGTRLLVL.

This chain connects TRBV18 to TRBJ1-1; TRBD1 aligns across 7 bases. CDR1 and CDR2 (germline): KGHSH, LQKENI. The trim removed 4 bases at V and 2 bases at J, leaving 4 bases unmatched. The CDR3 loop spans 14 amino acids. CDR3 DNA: TGTGCCAGCTCACGACAGGGATATAACACTGAAGCTTTCTTT. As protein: CASSRQGYNTEAFF.